This record concerns one T cell receptor beta chain sequence. The data derive from a study of blood T cell repertoires in COVID-19. Using immunoSEQ multiplex PCR, the repertoire was profiled, and TCRdb retains in-frame clones only, with some absent. The profile covers fewer than 350,000 clones, with approximately 88% appearing a single time and around 5.8% taken by the ten largest. The V gene's germline CDR1 is SGDLS and CDR2 YYNGEE. This CDR3 has 15 amino acids. V shed 4 bases, J shed 3 bases, and the junction held 7 bases outside the gene matches. Sequenced input: PBMCs or T cells enriched from blood (not recorded which). This TCR came from a woman aged 40 to 50 who had recovered from COVID-19. The V call is TRBV9, the J call TRBJ2-3; 8 positions match TRBD1. CDR3 nucleotides: TGTGCCAGCAGCCCCATGACAGGGGAAACAGATACGCAGTATTTT. Protein: CASSPMTGETDTQYF.